This T cell receptor (beta chain) is drawn from a study of human T cells and chemical hapten exposure. The table lists this clonotype with a few counts. Sample time point: patch test 2, 6 weeks after DPC sensitization. The treatment: therapeutic diphenylcyclopropenone sensitization with weekly scalp DPC. Each CDR3 protein gets one entry after TCRdb re-called the RACE reads with MiXCR. The profile shows some 100,000 distinct CDR3 sequences, roughly a tenth of them singletons. V was clipped by 4 bases and J by 8 bases; unmatched bases: 11. This CDR3 is built from 14 residues. Germline CDR1 DFQATT, CDR2 SNEGSKA (reference sequence).

Material: whole blood, obtained in connection with sensitization to the hapten diphenylcyclopropenone (DPC). This TCR derives from a woman in her thirties or forties with alopecia areata. Some clones in this sample may be carry-over from other donors' samples. The J gene is TRBJ2-1, the V gene TRBV20-1; TRBD2 matches 7 bases. The CDR3 protein is CSAKGSTSAHEQFF. Written as DNA, the CDR3 is TGCAGTGCTAAAGGTTCCACTAGCGCCCATGAGCAGTTCTTC.